The 14 T cell receptor beta chains in this list originate from one sample, sequenced in a study of shared clonotypes between healthy human individuals. Some clones are missing from TCRdb's copy, which holds only in-frame ones; the method was immunoSEQ multiplex PCR. The profile shows some 630,000 clones, roughly 96% of them singletons. Naive CD8 cells comprised CD45RO-negative, CCR7-positively selected cells, excluding terminally differentiated effector memory CD45RA+ cells. Specimen: naive CD8+ T cells sorted from blood. These receptors were obtained from a woman aged 25 to 39 in good health.

V usage is TRBV5-1 and J usage is TRBJ2-1; weak D call: TRBD1 (5 bases). This CDR3 is 14 amino acids long. With 7 bases removed from V and 2 bases from J, the gap between germline ends came to 13 bases. Per germline, CDR1 SGHRS and CDR2 YFSETQ. In DNA, the CDR3 is TGCGCCAGCGCTCACACAGGCCCCTACAATGAGCAGTTCTTC. It codes for CASAHTGPYNEQFF.

Details on this clone: Different DNA sequences within this sample yield the same CDR3. The rearrangement links TRBV7-8 to TRBJ1-1, with D uncertain. Germline V lookup: CDR1 SGHVS, CDR2 FQNEAQ. The CDR3 extends over 12 amino acids. V lost 1 base, J lost 4 bases, and 4 bases lay in between. The CDR3 is CASSLESTEAFF. The CDR3 DNA reads as TGTGCCAGCAGCTTAGAGTCCACTGAAGCTTTCTTT.

The V gene is TRBV28, the J gene TRBJ1-5; the match to TRBD1 covers 8 bases. The germline gives CDR1 MDHEN, CDR2 SYDVKM. Trimming removed 5 bases from V and 0 bases from J; junction bases left unmatched: 9. This CDR3 contains 17 residues. The CDR3 DNA is TGTGCCAGCAGTCCCGGGACAGGCGAGAATAGCAATCAGCCCCAGCATTTT. Its protein product is CASSPGTGENSNQPQHF.

Turning to this clone: At the DNA level, this CDR3 is encoded by other sequences in the same sample as well. J is TRBJ2-7 and V is TRBV7-2; D call uncertain. Germline CDR1 reads SGHTA; CDR2 reads FQGNSA. V shed 1 base and J shed 0 bases, with 7 bases lying between them. The CDR3 has 14 residues. DNA for the CDR3: TGTGCCAGCAGCTTAGGCAGGAGCTCCTACGAGCAGTACTTC. Residues: CASSLGRSSYEQYF.

The chain has TRBV27 and TRBJ2-7, with a weak D call TRBD1 (6 bases). This CDR3 has 14 amino acids. CDR1 is MNHEY, CDR2 SMNVEV, per germline (reference sequence). Trimming removed 1 base from V and 3 bases from J, with 10 bases in between. CDR3: CASSLYRADYEQYF. The CDR3 DNA follows: TGTGCCAGCAGTTTATACAGGGCCGACTACGAGCAGTACTTC.

This chain uses TRBV19 with TRBJ1-1; weak D call: TRBD1 (5 bases). The CDR3 extends over 14 amino acids. V was clipped by 5 bases and J by 6 bases, with 16 bases between them. Germline CDR1 and CDR2: LNHDA and SQIVND (reference sequence). This CDR3 reads CASSPGEGSAEAFF. Here the CDR3 DNA reads TGTGCCAGTAGTCCGGGCGAGGGGAGCGCTGAAGCTTTCTTT.

The chain recombines TRBV29-1 with TRBJ2-1; D might be TRBD1 (5 bases). Germline CDR1 is SQVTM and CDR2 is ANQGSEA. V was shortened by 0 bases and J by 3 bases, with 18 bases between the two germline ends. This CDR3 region has 17 residues. The CDR3 DNA follows: TGCAGCGTTGAAGATCCCGCAGGGTATCAGAGCTACAATGAGCAGTTCTTC. Translating gives CSVEDPAGYQSYNEQFF.

The chain has TRBV6-1 and TRBJ2-3, with 12 bases lining up with TRBD2. Trimming took 4 bases from V and 3 from J; bases not matched to a gene: 5. This CDR3 is built from 16 residues. Germline V gene sequence: CDR1 MNHNS, CDR2 SASEGT. CDR3 in amino acids: CASSGLAGGPTDTQYF. The CDR3 coding sequence is TGTGCCAGCAGTGGGCTAGCGGGAGGGCCGACAGATACGCAGTATTTT.

Written as DNA, the CDR3 is TGTGCCACTACTATAACGGGGGGGGCAGGCAATCAGCCCCAGCATTTT. Translating it yields CATTITGGAGNQPQHF. J is TRBJ1-5 and V is TRBV19, with D maybe TRBD1 (6 bases). Germline values: CDR1 LNHDA, CDR2 SQIVND (reference sequence). This CDR3 spans 16 amino acids. With 10 bases removed from V and 2 bases from J, the gap between germline ends came to 21 bases.

The rearrangement uses TRBV5-8 and TRBJ2-7; D tentatively reads TRBD1 or TRBD2 (5 bases each). This CDR3 spans 13 amino acids. The germline V gene encodes CDR1 SGHTS and CDR2 YDEGEE. V was cut by 6 bases and J by 2 bases, with 12 bases left in between. The CDR3 region has the DNA TGTGCCAGCAACGAGGGACGTCCCTACGAGCAGTACTTC. It specifies CASNEGRPYEQYF.

The rearrangement uses TRBV28 and TRBJ1-1; no reliable D call. This CDR3 spans 13 amino acids. V was pared by 2 bases and J by 1 base, with 5 bases between. Germline CDR1 is MDHEN and CDR2 is SYDVKM. The CDR3 nucleotides read TGTGCCAGCAGTTTAGCCCCGAACACTGAAGCTTTCTTT. Amino acid sequence: CASSLAPNTEAFF.

This rearrangement joins TRBV5-4 to TRBJ2-5; D uncertain. The CDR3 sequence is 13 residues long. Germline CDR1 and CDR2: SGHNT and YYREEE (reference sequence). The V gene lost 7 bases and the J gene lost 0 bases, with 10 bases spanning the gap. The CDR3, as DNA: TGTGCCAGCCAACCCACGGACCAAGAGACCCAGTACTTC. Translated: CASQPTDQETQYF.

This clone came up once. The chain carries TRBV9 and TRBJ2-1; 9 bases line up with TRBD2. The ends lost 0 bases at V and 8 bases at J; junction bases unmatched: 9. Germline lookup yields CDR1 SGDLS and CDR2 YYNGEE. The length of the CDR3 is 16 residues. This CDR3 reads CASSVGSGGRGDEQFF. CDR3 bases: TGTGCCAGCAGCGTAGGTAGCGGGGGCCGGGGAGATGAGCAGTTCTTC.

J is TRBJ2-7 and V is TRBV7-9, with 9 positions matching TRBD1. Per germline, CDR1 SEHNR and CDR2 FQNEAQ (reference sequence). This CDR3 contains 17 residues. V was pared by 5 bases and J by 2 bases, with 13 bases of the junction left unmatched. DNA for the CDR3: TGTGCCAGCAGCGCAACCCCCGGGACAGGGATCCCCTACGAGCAGTACTTC. Translating it yields CASSATPGTGIPYEQYF.